The next 18 T cell receptor beta chains were all read from a single sample in a study of blood T cell repertoires in COVID-19. This table comes from immunoSEQ multiplex PCR, and its TCRdb copy is limited to in-frame clones, with some not included. Seen here are about 130,000 clones, about four fifths observed once, and the top ten hold roughly 9%. The sequencing sample was made of peripheral blood. All receptors come from a man aged 35 to 55 with active or convalescent COVID-19.

J is TRBJ1-1 and V is TRBV7-2; TRBD1 agrees at 10 bases. The CDR3 loop spans 12 amino acids. With 5 bases clipped from V and 10 bases from J, the junction kept 4 bases outside the gene matches. The V gene's germline CDR1 is SGHTA and CDR2 FQGNSA. CDR3 protein: CASSLGQGVAFF. CDR3 in DNA: TGTGCCAGCAGCCTTGGACAGGGGGTAGCTTTCTTT.

The genes are TRBV15 and TRBJ2-5; maybe TRBD2 (5 bases). The V gene lost 3 bases and the J gene lost 7 bases, with 15 bases spanning the gap. CDR1 and CDR2 from the germline V gene are LNHNV and YYDKDF (reference sequence). The CDR3 covers 14 residues. CDR3 nucleotide sequence: TGTGCCACCAGCAGCATGATAGAAGGAGGGACCCAGTACTTC. This sequence encodes CATSSMIEGGTQYF.

The chain couples TRBV5-4 to TRBJ1-4, with unresolved D. Germline CDR1 is SGHNT and CDR2 is YYREEE (reference sequence). The ends were cut back, 4 bases at V and 5 bases at J, with 12 bases in the middle. The CDR3 is made up of 14 amino acids. CDR3 DNA: TGTGCCAGCAGCCATGCAGGCAGGAATGAAAAACTGTTTTTT. The encoded protein is CASSHAGRNEKLFF.

The chain combines TRBV18 with TRBJ1-2; maybe TRBD1 (5 bases). V was clipped by 3 bases and J by 9 bases, with 11 bases between them. There are 12 residues in the CDR3. Germline CDR1 is KGHSH and CDR2 is LQKENI. CDR3 DNA: TGTGCCAGCTCACCGGGGACTTCCCGCTACACCTTC. It is translated as CASSPGTSRYTF. Together with reference TRBV18 and TRBJ1-2, the CDR3 gives the full variable domain: NAGVMQNPRHLVRRRGQEARLRCSPMKGHSHVYWYRQLPEEGLKFMVYLQKENIIDESGMPKERFSAEFPKEGPSILRIQQVVRGDSAAYFCASSPGTSRYTFGSGTRLTVV.

This clone came up once. The chain uses TRBV7-3 and TRBJ2-3; 14 nucleotides match TRBD2. The germline V gene has CDR1 SGHTA and CDR2 FQGTGA. The junction had 7 bases not matched to a gene; V was cut back by 2 bases and J by 6 bases. This CDR3 is built from 17 residues. For the CDR3, the DNA is TGTGCCAGCAGCTTAGCGACTAGCGGGGGGGCTTTGGATACGCAGTATTTT. This encodes CASSLATSGGALDTQYF. The whole variable domain, filled in from reference TRBV7-3 and TRBJ2-3, reads GAGVSQTPSNKVTEKGKYVELRCDPISGHTALYWYRQSLGQGPEFLIYFQGTGAADDSGLPNDRFFAVRPEGSVSTLKIQRTERGDSAVYLCASSLATSGGALDTQYFGPGTRLTVL.

The chain links TRBV9 to TRBJ1-2, with TRBD1 matching 10 bases. V was pared by 3 bases and J by 3 bases, with 8 bases of the junction left unmatched. The CDR3 length is 16 residues. Germline V CDR1 and CDR2: SGDLS, YYNGEE. For the CDR3, the DNA is TGTGCCAGCAGCGAGAATAGACAGGGGGCAGACTATGGCTACACCTTC. Its protein is CASSENRQGADYGYTF.

The V and J genes are TRBV10-3 and TRBJ1-3, with 10 positions matching TRBD1. There are 21 residues in the CDR3. With 0 bases clipped from V and 0 bases from J, the junction kept 14 bases outside the gene matches. CDR1 ENHRY and CDR2 SYGVKD come from the germline V gene. The CDR3 loop reads CAISESVVPGQGFLSGNTIYF. In DNA, the CDR3 is TGTGCCATCAGTGAGTCGGTAGTCCCGGGACAGGGGTTCCTCTCTGGAAACACCATATATTTT.

The DNA of the CDR3 is TGTGCCAGCAGCCTGGACAGCCGGAGGGAGACCCAGTACTTC. It encodes CASSLDSRRETQYF. The V call is TRBV6-5, the J call TRBJ2-5, with D possibly matching TRBD1 (6 bases). V lost 6 bases, J lost 5 bases, and 16 bases lay in between. CDR1 MNHEY and CDR2 SVGAGI come from the germline V gene. This CDR3 comprises 14 residues.

This clone is a singleton in its sample. The chain employs TRBV19 and TRBJ2-7, with TRBD2 identical over 9 bases. Germline V CDR1 and CDR2: LNHDA, SQIVND (reference sequence). Losses at the gene ends were 6 bases for V and 3 bases for J; bases not matched to a gene: 12. CDR3 length: 16 amino acids. CDR3 protein: CASRRSTAGGIYEQYF. DNA of the CDR3: TGTGCCAGTAGAAGGTCGACAGCGGGGGGTATCTACGAGCAGTACTTC.

V gene TRBV7-2 combines with J gene TRBJ2-5, with D uncertain. The CDR3 length is 16 residues. V lost 2 bases to trimming and J lost 0 bases, with 13 bases between them. Germline-derived CDR1 and CDR2 are SGHTA and FQGNSA. CDR3 region: CASSLLAGVNQETQYF. In DNA, the CDR3 is TGTGCCAGCAGCTTATTGGCAGGTGTAAACCAAGAGACCCAGTACTTC.

This clone was seen once. V usage is TRBV6-2 or TRBV6-3 and J usage is TRBJ2-7, with 8 bases that match TRBD2. The CDR3 runs 13 residues. CDR1 and CDR2 (germline): MNHEY, SVGEGT. Germline trimming cut 2 bases from V and 9 bases from J; bases unmatched to any gene: 6. The CDR3 bases are TGTGCCAGCAGTTACGACCCCCGGGGGGGGCAGTACTTC. Amino acid sequence: CASSYDPRGGQYF.

The chain joins TRBV3-1 (or the pseudogene TRBV3-2) to TRBJ1-3; D gene unclear. CDR1 and CDR2 from the germline V gene are LGHDT and YNNKEL (reference sequence). The CDR3 sequence is 16 residues long. Trimming stripped 4 bases from V and 0 bases from J, with 13 bases between. The CDR3 loop reads CASSRRTDNSGNTIYF. CDR3 in DNA: TGTGCCAGCAGCCGCCGGACTGATAACTCTGGAAACACCATATATTTT.

The chain links TRBV6-6 to TRBJ2-2; 15 bases map to TRBD2. V was pared by 5 bases and J by 4 bases, with 8 bases of the junction left unmatched. Per germline, CDR1 MNHNY and CDR2 SVGAGI (reference sequence). The CDR3 runs 18 residues. CDR3 amino acids: CASSGSGTSGGITGELFF. Written as DNA, the CDR3 is TGTGCCAGCAGTGGATCCGGGACTAGCGGGGGGATCACCGGGGAGCTGTTTTTT.

The chain joins TRBV6-5 to TRBJ1-1; maybe TRBD1 (5 bases). V lost 8 bases, J lost 5 bases, and 21 bases lay in between. CDR1 is MNHEY, CDR2 SVGAGI, per germline. The length of the CDR3 is 15 residues. The CDR3 here is CASRSRDAGGTEAFF. The CDR3 nucleotides read TGTGCCAGCCGTTCCCGGGATGCGGGGGGAACTGAAGCTTTCTTT.

This clone occurred a few times. This chain uses TRBV4-1 with TRBJ1-2; tentatively, D is TRBD1 (6 bases). Between the trimmed V and J ends, which lost 0 bases and 1 base, there was a span of 12 bases. Germline V gene lookup returns CDR1 MGHRA and CDR2 YSYEKL. The CDR3 is 16 residues long. The CDR3 coding sequence is TGCGCCAGCAGCCAAGAACCTCAGGGGCATAACTATGGCTACACCTTC. Amino acid sequence: CASSQEPQGHNYGYTF.

V is TRBV5-1 and J is TRBJ1-6; 10 positions match TRBD1. V trimming: 5 bases; J trimming: 10 bases; junction bases outside the gene matches: 6. CDR3 length: 14 residues. Germline CDR1 is SGHRS and CDR2 is YFSETQ. CDR3 region: CASRPGQGYSPLHF. CDR3 DNA sequence: TGCGCCAGCAGACCGGGACAGGGGTACTCACCCCTCCACTTT.

For the CDR3, the DNA is TGTGCCATCAGTGAGGGTTTTAGGGGGCAGGACACTGAAGCTTTCTTT. Translating it yields CAISEGFRGQDTEAFF. This chain joins TRBV10-3 and TRBJ1-1; 7 bases map to TRBD1. V was pared by 2 bases and J by 3 bases, with 9 bases of the junction left unmatched. The CDR3 sequence is 16 residues long. Per the germline V gene, CDR1 is ENHRY and CDR2 is SYGVKD.

CDR3 sequence reads: CAISAVAGEQFF. DNA for the CDR3: TGTGCCATCAGTGCCGTGGCAGGGGAGCAGTTCTTC. The gene calls are TRBV10-3 and TRBJ2-1; tentatively, D is TRBD1 (5 bases). The CDR3 contains 12 residues. Trimming left V 4 bases short and J 10 bases short, with 11 bases between. Germline V gene lookup returns CDR1 ENHRY and CDR2 SYGVKD.